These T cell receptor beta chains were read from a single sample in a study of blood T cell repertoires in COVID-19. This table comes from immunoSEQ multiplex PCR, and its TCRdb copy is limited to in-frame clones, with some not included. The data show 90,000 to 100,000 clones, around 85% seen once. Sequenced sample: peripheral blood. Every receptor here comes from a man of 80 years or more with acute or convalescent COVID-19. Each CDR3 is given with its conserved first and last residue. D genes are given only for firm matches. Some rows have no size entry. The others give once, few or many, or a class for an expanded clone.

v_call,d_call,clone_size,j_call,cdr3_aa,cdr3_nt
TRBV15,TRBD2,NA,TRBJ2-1,CATSRDSGASGENEQFF,TGTGCCACCAGCAGAGATTCTGGCGCTAGCGGCGAAAATGAGCAGTTCTTC
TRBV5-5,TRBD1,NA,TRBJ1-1,CASSRRHGQGINTEAFF,TGTGCCAGCAGCCGAAGACACGGACAGGGGATTAACACTGAAGCTTTCTTT
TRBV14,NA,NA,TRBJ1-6,CASSQEGGGGYSPLHF,TGTGCCAGCAGCCAGGAAGGCGGCGGTGGGTATTCACCCCTCCACTTT
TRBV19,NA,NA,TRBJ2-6,CASTTIGISGANVLTF,TGTGCCAGTACCACTATCGGCATCTCTGGGGCCAACGTCCTGACTTTC
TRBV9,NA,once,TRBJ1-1,CASSAGGRLNTEAFF,TGTGCCAGCAGCGCTGGAGGACGGTTGAACACTGAAGCTTTCTTT
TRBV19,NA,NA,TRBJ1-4,CASNRVRSLGEKLFF,TGTGCCAGTAACCGAGTCCGGTCCCTTGGTGAAAAACTGTTTTTT
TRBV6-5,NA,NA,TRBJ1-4,CASSSTATNEKLFF,TGTGCCAGCAGTTCTACAGCAACTAATGAAAAACTGTTTTTT
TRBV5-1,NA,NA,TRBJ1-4,CASSYAETNEKLFF,TGCGCCAGCAGCTATGCAGAAACTAATGAAAAACTGTTTTTT
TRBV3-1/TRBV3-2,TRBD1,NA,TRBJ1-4,CASSQDLGQGGEKLFF,TGTGCCAGCAGCCAAGATTTGGGACAGGGAGGCGAAAAACTGTTTTTT
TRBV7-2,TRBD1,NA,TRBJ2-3,CASSLVGTGRADTQYF,TGTGCCAGCAGCTTAGTGGGGACAGGGAGGGCAGATACGCAGTATTTT
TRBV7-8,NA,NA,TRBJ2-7,CASSLGRQVSYEQYF,TGTGCCAGCAGCTTAGGCAGACAGGTCTCCTACGAGCAGTACTTC
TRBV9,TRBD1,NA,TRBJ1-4,CASSSGTGHEKLFF,TGTGCCAGCAGCTCCGGGACAGGGCATGAAAAACTGTTTTTT
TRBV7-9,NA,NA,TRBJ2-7,CASSLGPGENYEQYF,TGTGCCAGCAGCTTAGGCCCAGGGGAGAACTACGAGCAGTACTTC
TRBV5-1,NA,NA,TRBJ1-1,CASSLDRATEAFF,TGCGCCAGCAGCTTGGACAGGGCCACTGAAGCTTTCTTT
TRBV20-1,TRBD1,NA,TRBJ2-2,CSASPGTGDTGELFF,TGCAGTGCTAGTCCCGGGACAGGGGACACCGGGGAGCTGTTTTTT
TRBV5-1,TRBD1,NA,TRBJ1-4,CASSLDRGREKLFF,TGCGCCAGCAGCTTAGACAGGGGGCGTGAAAAACTGTTTTTT
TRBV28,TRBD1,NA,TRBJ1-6,CASSLIRRGQGNSPLHF,TGTGCCAGCAGTCTCATTAGGCGGGGACAGGGTAATTCACCCCTCCACTTT
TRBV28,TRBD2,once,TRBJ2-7,CASTTPGLAAYEQYF,TGTGCCAGCACTACTCCGGGACTAGCGGCCTACGAGCAGTACTTC
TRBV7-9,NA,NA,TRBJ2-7,CASSLATPPYEQYF,TGTGCCAGCAGCTTAGCGACTCCCCCCTACGAGCAGTACTTC
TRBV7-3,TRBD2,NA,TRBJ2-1,CASSDKAGGPTNEQFF,TGTGCCAGCAGCGATAAAGCGGGAGGGCCAACCAATGAGCAGTTCTTC
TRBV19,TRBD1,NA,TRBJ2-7,CASRRTGAPSYEQYF,TGTGCCAGTAGAAGGACAGGGGCCCCCTCCTACGAGCAGTACTTC
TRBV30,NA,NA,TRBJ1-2,CAFWAGYGYTF,TGTGCCTTTTGGGCGGGCTATGGCTACACCTTC
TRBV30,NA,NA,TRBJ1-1,CAWSVLQGSTEAFF,TGTGCCTGGAGTGTACTGCAGGGGAGCACTGAAGCTTTCTTT
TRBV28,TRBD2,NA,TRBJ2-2,CASSPTGSGRAGELFF,TGTGCCAGCAGCCCCACCGGTAGCGGGAGAGCCGGGGAGCTGTTTTTT
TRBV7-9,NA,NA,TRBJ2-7,CASSLEAIAYEQYF,TGTGCCAGCAGCTTAGAAGCTATAGCCTACGAGCAGTACTTC
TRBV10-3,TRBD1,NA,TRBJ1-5,CAISEDRGNSNQPQHF,TGTGCCATCAGTGAGGACAGGGGCAATAGCAATCAGCCCCAGCATTTT
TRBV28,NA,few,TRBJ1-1,CASSATGLRTEAFF,TGTGCCAGCAGTGCGACAGGTCTTCGGACTGAAGCTTTCTTT
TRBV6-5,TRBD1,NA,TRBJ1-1,CASSYSGRGRRGEAFF,TGTGCCAGCAGTTACAGTGGCAGGGGGCGCCGGGGTGAAGCTTTCTTT
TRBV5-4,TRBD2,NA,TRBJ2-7,CASSAGGGNYEQYF,TGTGCCAGCAGCGCCGGGGGGGGGAACTACGAGCAGTACTTC
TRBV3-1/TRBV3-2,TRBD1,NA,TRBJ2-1,CASSLRQGVNEQFF,TGTGCCAGCAGCCTTCGACAGGGGGTGAATGAGCAGTTCTTC
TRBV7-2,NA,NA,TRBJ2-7,CASSPPSFYEQYF,TGTGCCAGCAGCCCCCCCTCGTTTTACGAGCAGTACTTC
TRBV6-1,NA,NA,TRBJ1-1,CASSESWQGNAEAFF,TGTGCCAGCAGTGAGTCCTGGCAGGGGAATGCTGAAGCTTTCTTT
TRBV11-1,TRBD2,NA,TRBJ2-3,CASSLGAGSTDTQYF,TGTGCCAGCAGCTTAGGAGCGGGAAGCACAGATACGCAGTATTTT
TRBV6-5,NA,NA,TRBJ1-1,CASRNGGMNTEAFF,TGTGCCAGCAGGAACGGGGGGATGAACACTGAAGCTTTCTTT
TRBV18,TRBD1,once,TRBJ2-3,CASSSTGGSTDTQYF,TGTGCCAGCTCATCTACAGGGGGTAGCACAGATACGCAGTATTTT
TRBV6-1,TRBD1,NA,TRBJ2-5,CASSEQGARETQYF,TGTGCCAGCAGTGAGCAGGGGGCGCGAGAGACCCAGTACTTC
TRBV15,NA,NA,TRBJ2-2,CATSRVGFTGELFF,TGTGCCACCAGCAGAGTCGGGTTCACCGGGGAGCTGTTTTTT
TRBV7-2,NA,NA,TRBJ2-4,CASSPLAEGAKNIQYF,TGTGCCAGCAGCCCATTAGCGGAGGGAGCCAAAAACATTCAGTACTTC
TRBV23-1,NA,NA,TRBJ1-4,CASSKTQATNEKLFF,TGCGCCAGCAGTAAGACACAAGCAACTAATGAAAAACTGTTTTTT
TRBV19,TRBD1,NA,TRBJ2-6,CASRTGGSRGANVLTF,TGTGCCAGCCGGACAGGGGGCTCGCGGGGGGCCAACGTCCTGACTTTC
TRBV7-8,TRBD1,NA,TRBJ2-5,CASSLDGTGAQETQYF,TGTGCCAGCAGCTTAGACGGGACAGGGGCACAAGAGACCCAGTACTTC
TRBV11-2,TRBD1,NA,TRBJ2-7,CASSLDRTGGGYEQYF,TGTGCCAGCAGCTTAGATCGAACAGGGGGCGGGTACGAGCAGTACTTC
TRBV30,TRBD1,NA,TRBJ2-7,CAWSGTGDEQYF,TGTGCCTGGAGTGGTACAGGGGACGAGCAGTACTTC
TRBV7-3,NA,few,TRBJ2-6,CASRSGANVLTF,TGTGCCAGCCGCTCTGGGGCCAACGTCCTGACTTTC
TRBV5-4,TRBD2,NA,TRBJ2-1,CAAILAGGPGEQFF,TGTGCCGCAATACTAGCGGGAGGGCCGGGGGAGCAGTTCTTC